This T cell receptor beta chain comes out of a study of T cell responses to AZD1222 COVID-19 vaccine. Study conclusions and caveats: Across spike, vaccine-associated CD4 TCRs were found, dominant at 160-218 and 743-854. Most donors were white British, females outnumbered males, and clonal diversity was possibly underestimated. Baseline seropositives among AZD1222 recipients totaled only 5 to 7. Spike-specific TCR breadth and depth were elevated following two AZD1222 doses.

Comments on this clone: Its matching antigen is unknown.

The repertoire was sequenced with immunoSEQ multiplex PCR; TCRdb's copy has only in-frame clones and lacks some. The top ten clones hold over 2.5% of a sample with about 120,000 clones, just under 95% of them seen once. The germline V gene has CDR1 MNHEY and CDR2 SMNVEV (reference sequence). After removal of 6 bases from V and 2 bases from J, the junction contained 2 bases not matched to a gene. CDR3 length: 14 residues. This specimen consisted of peripheral blood, obtained on day 0 of AZD1222 vaccination. The gene calls are TRBV27 and TRBJ1-2, with TRBD1 matching over 11 bases. This clonotype originated in an adult in good health. The CDR3 sequence: CASRRTGGNYGYTF. Here the CDR3 DNA reads TGTGCCAGCAGGCGGACAGGGGGCAACTATGGCTACACCTTC.